The 14 T cell receptor beta chains presented below share a single source sample, sequenced in a study of T cells in Graves' hyperthyroidism and ophthalmopathy. Researchers took RNA transcripts and amplified the TCR beta CDR3 regions from them. The TCR CDR3 was amplified in a first-round RT-PCR using the HTBI primer set. TCRdb processed the multiplex PCR reads anew with MiXCR; each CDR3 protein has one entry. This sample carries a few hundred thousand distinct CDR3 sequences, approximately 14% of them seen once, and the ten largest clones take around a sixth. The sequenced sample consisted of blood. Receptors originate from a woman under 30 with Graves' hyperthyroidism.

This clonotype was counted at least ten times. This chain connects TRBV2 to TRBJ2-1; D could derive from TRBD1 or TRBD2 (5 bases each). CDR1 and CDR2 (germline): SNHLY, FYNNEI. Trimming shortened V by 3 bases and J by 0 bases, and 6 bases separated the two germline ends. The CDR3 length is 14 residues. CDR3 region: CASSEGVSYNEQFF. The CDR3 DNA sequence: TGTGCCAGCAGTGAGGGGGTCTCCTACAATGAGCAGTTCTTC. Full variable domain (remainder filled in from reference TRBV2 and TRBJ2-1): EPEVTQTPSHQVTQMGQEVILRCVPISNHLYFYWYRQILGQKVEFLVSFYNNEISEKSEIFDDQFSVERPDGSNFTLKIRSTKLEDSAMYFCASSEGVSYNEQFFGPGTRLTVL.

This clonotype was detected ten times or more. This chain joins TRBV11-3 and TRBJ2-6; 7 bases map to TRBD1. Germline CDR1 and CDR2: SGHNT and YENEEA. V shed 1 base and J 2 bases; nucleotides not matched to a gene: 8. This CDR3 has 18 residues. The CDR3: CASSLGRGRETGANVLTF. In nucleotides, the CDR3 is TGTGCCAGCAGCTTAGGAAGGGGGCGAGAGACTGGGGCCAACGTCCTGACTTTC.

This clonotype was seen repeatedly, ten times or more. The chain has TRBV6-1 and TRBJ2-3; no clear D gene. CDR1 is MNHNS and CDR2 is SASEGT in the germline V gene. The CDR3 is 14 amino acids. Trimming shortened V by 5 bases and J by 4 bases, and 13 bases separated the two germline ends. CDR3 loop: CASSWQTIADTQYF. The DNA of the CDR3 is TGTGCCAGCAGTTGGCAAACAATAGCAGATACGCAGTATTTT.

Many counts were recorded for this clonotype. CDR3 amino acids: CASSLGTTDTQYF. The CDR3 nucleotides read TGTGCCAGCAGCCTGGGGACCACAGATACGCAGTATTTT. V usage is TRBV5-6 and J usage is TRBJ2-3, with D perhaps being TRBD1 or TRBD2 (5 bases each). V was cut by 4 bases and J by 2 bases, with 8 bases left in between. Germline CDR1 reads SGHDT; CDR2 reads YYEEEE. The CDR3 has 13 residues.

In this sample, this clonotype turned up many times. The chain combines TRBV5-1 with TRBJ2-1; possible D gene TRBD2, 6 bases. CDR3 length: 13 residues. Germline CDR1 and CDR2: SGHRS and YFSETQ. V gave up 5 bases and J gave up 7 bases, with 13 bases separating them. The CDR3 spells CASRASEVNEQFF. The DNA of the CDR3 is TGCGCCAGCAGGGCTAGCGAGGTAAATGAGCAGTTCTTC.

This clonotype was detected only a few times. The CDR3, as DNA: TGTGCCAGCAGTGAAAGGGGACAGTTCTACGAGCAGTACTTC. Its translation: CASSERGQFYEQYF. The genes are TRBV6-1 and TRBJ2-7, with 7 bases matching TRBD1. CDR1 and CDR2 from the germline V gene are MNHNS and SASEGT. The CDR3 runs to 14 residues. V dropped 2 bases and J dropped 3; count of bases not matched to a gene: 4.

This chain links TRBV7-9 with TRBJ2-1; possibly TRBD2 for D (6 bases). CDR1 SEHNR and CDR2 FQNEAQ come from the germline V gene (reference sequence). Trimming left V 11 bases short and J 0 bases short, with 11 bases between. This CDR3 has 13 amino acids. The CDR3 DNA sequence: TGTGCCCTCCTAGCGCCCTCCTACAATGAGCAGTTCTTC. Translation gives CALLAPSYNEQFF.

At least ten counts were recorded for this clonotype. The genes are TRBV7-3 and TRBJ1-1, with 9 bases fitting TRBD1. This CDR3 has 14 residues. The junction had 0 bases not matched to a gene; V was cut back by 0 bases and J by 4 bases. Germline assignment: CDR1 SGHTA and CDR2 FQGTGA. The CDR3 reads CASSLTTGGTEAFF. CDR3 coding DNA: TGTGCCAGCAGCTTAACGACAGGGGGCACTGAAGCTTTCTTT.

Details on this clonotype: Possible read error: a much larger clone is one base away. The gene calls are TRBV30 and TRBJ2-3; the D gene is possibly TRBD2 (5 bases). This CDR3 has 13 amino acids. CDR1 and CDR2 from the germline V gene are GTSNPN and SVGIG (reference sequence). V was pared by 4 bases and J by 4 bases, with 12 bases between. DNA for the CDR3: TGTGCCTGGACGTCGGGGAGCCCAGATACGCAGTATTTT. Translating gives CAWTSGSPDTQYF. Using reference TRBV30 and TRBJ2-3 for the parts outside the CDR3, the full variable domain is SQTIHQWPATLVQPVGSPLSLECTVEGTSNPNLYWYRQAAGRGLQLLFYSVGIGQISSEVPQNLSASRPQDRQFILSSKKLLLSDSGFYLCAWTSGSPDTQYFGPGTRLTVL.

The rearrangement uses TRBV3-1 and TRBJ2-7; 7 positions match TRBD2. The CDR3 runs 15 residues. J gave up 5 bases and V 0 bases, and 7 bases lay outside the gene matches. Germline V gene data show CDR1 as LGHDT and CDR2 as YNNKEL (reference sequence). The CDR3 reads CASSQDREGPHEQYF. For the CDR3, the DNA is TGTGCCAGCAGCCAAGATAGGGAGGGGCCCCACGAGCAGTACTTC.

In this sample, this clonotype turned up many times. V and J are TRBV20-1 and TRBJ2-3, with 11 bases identical to TRBD2. This CDR3 has 17 amino acids. Losses at the gene ends were 6 bases for V and 5 bases for J; bases not matched to a gene: 16. The germline gives CDR1 DFQATT, CDR2 SNEGSKA (reference sequence). CDR3 nucleotide sequence: TGCAGTGCCGTCCCCCCCAGACTAGCGGGACGTAGAGATACGCAGTATTTT. This translates into CSAVPPRLAGRRDTQYF.

A few counts support this clonotype. CDR3 sequence: CAISGLITGAGELFF. DNA for the CDR3: TGTGCCATCAGTGGCCTCATTACAGGGGCAGGGGAGCTGTTTTTT. The chain links TRBV10-3 to TRBJ2-2, with 7 nucleotides matching TRBD1. Germline lookup yields CDR1 ENHRY and CDR2 SYGVKD. This CDR3 is built from 15 residues. Trimming removed 4 bases from V and 8 bases from J; junction bases left unmatched: 10.

The chain links TRBV5-4 to TRBJ2-7; D is undetermined. CDR1 is SGHNT and CDR2 is YYREEE in the germline V gene (reference sequence). The CDR3 is 15 residues long. CDR3 sequence (DNA): TGTGCCAGCAGCTTGGGTCTCTATTACTCCTACAAGCAGTACGTC. Its protein product is CASSLGLYYSYKQYV.

The sample holds many counts of this clonotype. V usage is TRBV6-1 and J usage is TRBJ1-5, with TRBD1 matching 8 bases. Per germline, CDR1 MNHNS and CDR2 SASEGT. The junction had 14 bases not matched to a gene; V was cut back by 6 bases and J by 4 bases. The CDR3 sequence is 17 residues long. CDR3 coding DNA: TGTGCCAGCAGAATAAAAGCGACAGGGGAGCGGAATCAGCCCCAGCATTTT. It encodes CASRIKATGERNQPQHF.